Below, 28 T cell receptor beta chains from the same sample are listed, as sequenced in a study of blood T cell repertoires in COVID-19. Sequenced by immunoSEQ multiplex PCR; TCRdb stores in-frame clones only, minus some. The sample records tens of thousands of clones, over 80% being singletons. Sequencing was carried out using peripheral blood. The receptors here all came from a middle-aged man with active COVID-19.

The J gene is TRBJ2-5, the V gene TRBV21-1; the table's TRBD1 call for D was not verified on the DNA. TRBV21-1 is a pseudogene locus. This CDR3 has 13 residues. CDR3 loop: CASSNWTAETQYF. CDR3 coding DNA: TGTGCCAGCAGCAATTGGACAGCAGAGACCCAGTACTTC.

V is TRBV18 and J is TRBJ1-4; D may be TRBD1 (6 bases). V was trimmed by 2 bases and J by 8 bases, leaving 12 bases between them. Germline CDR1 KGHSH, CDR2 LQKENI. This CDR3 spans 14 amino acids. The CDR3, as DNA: TGTGCCAGCTCACCAACAGGGACGGAGGAAAAACTGTTTTTT. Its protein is CASSPTGTEEKLFF. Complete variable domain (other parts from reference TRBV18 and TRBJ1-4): NAGVMQNPRHLVRRRGQEARLRCSPMKGHSHVYWYRQLPEEGLKFMVYLQKENIIDESGMPKERFSAEFPKEGPSILRIQQVVRGDSAAYFCASSPTGTEEKLFFGSGTQLSVL.

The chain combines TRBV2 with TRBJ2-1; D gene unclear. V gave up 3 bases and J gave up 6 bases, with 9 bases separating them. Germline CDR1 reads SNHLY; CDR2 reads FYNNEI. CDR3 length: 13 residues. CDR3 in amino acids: CASSESHLNEQFF. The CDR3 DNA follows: TGTGCCAGCAGTGAGAGCCACCTCAATGAGCAGTTCTTC.

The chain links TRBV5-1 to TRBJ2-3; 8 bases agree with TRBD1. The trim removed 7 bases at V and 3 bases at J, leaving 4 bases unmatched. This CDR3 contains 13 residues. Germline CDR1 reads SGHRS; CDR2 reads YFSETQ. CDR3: CASQGARTDTQYF. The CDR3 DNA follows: TGCGCCAGCCAGGGGGCGCGGACAGATACGCAGTATTTT.

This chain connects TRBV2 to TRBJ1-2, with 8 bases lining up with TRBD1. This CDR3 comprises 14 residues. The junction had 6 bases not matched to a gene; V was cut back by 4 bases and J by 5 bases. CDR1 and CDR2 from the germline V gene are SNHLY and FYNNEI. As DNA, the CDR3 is TGTGCCAGCAGTGTTTCGGGACAGGTATATGGCTACACCTTC. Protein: CASSVSGQVYGYTF. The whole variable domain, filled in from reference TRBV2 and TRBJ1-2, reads EPEVTQTPSHQVTQMGQEVILRCVPISNHLYFYWYRQILGQKVEFLVSFYNNEISEKSEIFDDQFSVERPDGSNFTLKIRSTKLEDSAMYFCASSVSGQVYGYTFGSGTRLTVV.

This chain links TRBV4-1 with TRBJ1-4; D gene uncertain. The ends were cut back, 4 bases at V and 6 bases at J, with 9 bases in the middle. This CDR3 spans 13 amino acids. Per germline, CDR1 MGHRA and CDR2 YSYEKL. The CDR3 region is CASSLSPDEKLFF. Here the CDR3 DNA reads TGCGCCAGCAGCCTGAGCCCGGATGAAAAACTGTTTTTT.

The CDR3 sequence: CASSHPGLGARTHLNTGELFF. CDR3 coding DNA: TGCGCCAGCAGTCATCCAGGACTAGGGGCCAGAACTCACCTTAACACCGGGGAGCTGTTTTTT. This sequence joins TRBV10-1 and TRBJ2-2; TRBD2 agrees at 7 bases. Germline trimming cut 5 bases from V and 2 bases from J; bases unmatched to any gene: 23. CDR3 length equals 21 residues. Germline lookup yields CDR1 WNHNN and CDR2 SYGVQD (reference sequence).

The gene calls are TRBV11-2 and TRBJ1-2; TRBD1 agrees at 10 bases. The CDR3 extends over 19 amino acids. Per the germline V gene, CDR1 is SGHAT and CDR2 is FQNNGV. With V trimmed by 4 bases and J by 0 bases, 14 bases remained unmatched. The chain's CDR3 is CASSSGTGAVGSTNYGYTF. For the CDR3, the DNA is TGTGCCAGCAGCTCCGGGACAGGGGCTGTCGGGTCAACTAACTATGGCTACACCTTC.

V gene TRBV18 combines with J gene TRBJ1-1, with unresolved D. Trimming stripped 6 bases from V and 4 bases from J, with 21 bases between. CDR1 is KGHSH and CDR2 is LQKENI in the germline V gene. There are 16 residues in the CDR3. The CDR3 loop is CASSPLTGSHVTEAFF. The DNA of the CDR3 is TGTGCCAGCTCGCCCCTAACGGGGTCACACGTCACTGAAGCTTTCTTT.

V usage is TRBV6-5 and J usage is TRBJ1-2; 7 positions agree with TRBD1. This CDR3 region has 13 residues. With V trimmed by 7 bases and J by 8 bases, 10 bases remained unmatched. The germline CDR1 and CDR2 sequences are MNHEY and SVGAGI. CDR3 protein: CASTPRQGNGYTF. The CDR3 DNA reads TGTGCCAGCACCCCTAGACAGGGCAACGGCTACACCTTC.

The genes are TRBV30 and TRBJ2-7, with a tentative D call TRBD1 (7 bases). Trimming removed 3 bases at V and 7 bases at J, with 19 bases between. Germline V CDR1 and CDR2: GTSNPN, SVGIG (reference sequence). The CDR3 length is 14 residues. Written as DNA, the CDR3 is TGTGCCTGGAGAGTCCTGGAGGGGGCGCGTGAGCAGTACTTC. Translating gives CAWRVLEGAREQYF.

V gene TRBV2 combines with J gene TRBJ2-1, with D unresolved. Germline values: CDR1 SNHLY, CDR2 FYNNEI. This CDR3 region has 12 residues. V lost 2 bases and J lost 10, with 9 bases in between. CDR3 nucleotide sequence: TGTGCCAGCAGTGAATTGGCGGAGGAGCAGTTCTTC. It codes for CASSELAEEQFF.

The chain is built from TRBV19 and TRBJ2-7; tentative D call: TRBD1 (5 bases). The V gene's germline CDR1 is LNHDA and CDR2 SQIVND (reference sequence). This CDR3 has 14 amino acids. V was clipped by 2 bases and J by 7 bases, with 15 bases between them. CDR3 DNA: TGTGCCAGTAGTATAAAGGACAAAGGTCGAGAGCAGTACTTC. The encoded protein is CASSIKDKGREQYF.

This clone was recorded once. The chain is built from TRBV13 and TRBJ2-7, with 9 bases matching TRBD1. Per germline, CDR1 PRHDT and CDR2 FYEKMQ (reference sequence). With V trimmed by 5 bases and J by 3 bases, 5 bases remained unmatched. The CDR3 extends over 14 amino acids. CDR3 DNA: TGTGCCAGCAGCGGGGGACAGGGCTACTACGAGCAGTACTTC. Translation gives CASSGGQGYYEQYF.

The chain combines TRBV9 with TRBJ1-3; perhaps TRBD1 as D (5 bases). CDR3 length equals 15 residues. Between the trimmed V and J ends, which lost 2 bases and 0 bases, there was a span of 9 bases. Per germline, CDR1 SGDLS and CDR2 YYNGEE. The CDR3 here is CASSVGHLSGNTIYF. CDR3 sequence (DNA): TGTGCCAGCAGCGTTGGACACCTCTCTGGAAACACCATATATTTT. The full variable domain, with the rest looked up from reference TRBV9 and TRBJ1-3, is DSGVTQTPKHLITATGQRVTLRCSPRSGDLSVYWYQQSLDQGLQFLIQYYNGEERAKGNILERFSAQQFPDLHSELNLSSLELGDSALYFCASSVGHLSGNTIYFGEGSWLTVV.

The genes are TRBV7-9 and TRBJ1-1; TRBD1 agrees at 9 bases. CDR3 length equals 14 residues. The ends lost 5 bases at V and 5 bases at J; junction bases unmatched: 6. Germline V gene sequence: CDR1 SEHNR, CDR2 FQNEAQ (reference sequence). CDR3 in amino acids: CASSLTGGRTEAFF. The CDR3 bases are TGTGCCAGCAGCCTAACAGGGGGCCGGACTGAAGCTTTCTTT. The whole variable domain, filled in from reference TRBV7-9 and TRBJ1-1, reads DTGVSQNPRHKITKRGQNVTFRCDPISEHNRLYWYRQTLGQGPEFLTYFQNEAQLEKSRLLSDRFSAERPKGSFSTLEIQRTEQGDSAMYLCASSLTGGRTEAFFGQGTRLTVV.

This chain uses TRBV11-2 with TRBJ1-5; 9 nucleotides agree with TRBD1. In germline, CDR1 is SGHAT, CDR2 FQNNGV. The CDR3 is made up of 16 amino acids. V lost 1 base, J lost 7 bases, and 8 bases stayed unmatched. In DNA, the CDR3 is TGTGCCAGCAGCTTAGGGCCCGGACAGGGGCGGCAGCCCCAGCATTTT. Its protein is CASSLGPGQGRQPQHF.

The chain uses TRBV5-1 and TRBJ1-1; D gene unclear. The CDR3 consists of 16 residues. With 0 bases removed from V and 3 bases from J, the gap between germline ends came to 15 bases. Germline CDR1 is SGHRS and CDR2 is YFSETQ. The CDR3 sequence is CASSLDNPGGYTEAFF. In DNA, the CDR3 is TGCGCCAGCAGCTTGGATAATCCTGGCGGATACACTGAAGCTTTCTTT.

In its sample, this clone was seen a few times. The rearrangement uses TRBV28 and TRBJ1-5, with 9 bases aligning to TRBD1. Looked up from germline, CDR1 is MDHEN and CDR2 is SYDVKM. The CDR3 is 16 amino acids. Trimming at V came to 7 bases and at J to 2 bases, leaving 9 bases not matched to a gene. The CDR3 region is CASTEPTGGGNQPQHF. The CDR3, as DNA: TGTGCCAGCACCGAACCGACAGGGGGGGGCAATCAGCCCCAGCATTTT.

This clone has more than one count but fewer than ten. CDR3 nucleotides: TGTGCCAGCAGCACAGGGAGCCCCTACTACGAGCAGTACTTC. Its translation: CASSTGSPYYEQYF. V gene TRBV5-4 combines with J gene TRBJ2-7; maybe TRBD1 (6 bases). The germline V and J ends were trimmed by 4 bases and 3 bases, with 14 bases remaining between them. Germline CDR1 is SGHNT and CDR2 is YYREEE (reference sequence). CDR3 length: 14 amino acids.

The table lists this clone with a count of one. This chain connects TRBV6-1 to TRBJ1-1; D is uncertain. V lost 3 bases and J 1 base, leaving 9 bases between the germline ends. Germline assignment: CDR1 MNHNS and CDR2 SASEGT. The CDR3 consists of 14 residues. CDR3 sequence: CASSDRGGNTEAFF. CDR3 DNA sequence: TGTGCCAGCAGTGATAGAGGCGGGAACACTGAAGCTTTCTTT.

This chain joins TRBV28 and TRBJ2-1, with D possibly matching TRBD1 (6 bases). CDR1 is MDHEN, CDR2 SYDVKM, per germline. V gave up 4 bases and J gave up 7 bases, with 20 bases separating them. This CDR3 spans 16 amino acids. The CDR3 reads CASSSQGGLGVNEQFF. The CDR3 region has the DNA TGTGCCAGCAGTTCGCAAGGGGGTCTGGGGGTAAATGAGCAGTTCTTC.

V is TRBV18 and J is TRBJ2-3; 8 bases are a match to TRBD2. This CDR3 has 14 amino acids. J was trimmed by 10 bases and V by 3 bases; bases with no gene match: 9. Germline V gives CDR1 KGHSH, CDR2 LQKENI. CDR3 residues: CASSPSGGPQAQYF. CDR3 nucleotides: TGTGCCAGCTCACCGTCGGGGGGGCCTCAAGCGCAGTATTTT.

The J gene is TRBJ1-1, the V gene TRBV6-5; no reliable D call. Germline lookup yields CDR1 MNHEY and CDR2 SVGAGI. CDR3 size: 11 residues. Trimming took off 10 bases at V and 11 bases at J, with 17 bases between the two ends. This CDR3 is CATLFSPGAFF. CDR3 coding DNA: TGTGCCACCCTATTCTCCCCGGGGGCTTTCTTT.

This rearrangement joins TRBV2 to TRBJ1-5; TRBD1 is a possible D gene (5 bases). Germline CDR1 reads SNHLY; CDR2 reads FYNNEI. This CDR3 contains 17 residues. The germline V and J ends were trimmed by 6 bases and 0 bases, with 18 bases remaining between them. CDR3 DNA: TGTGCCAGCAGAAGTGTAGCGGGGCCGTATAGCAATCAGCCCCAGCATTTT. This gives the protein CASRSVAGPYSNQPQHF.

CDR3 coding DNA: TGTGCCAGCAGCCCCTCTCCCCAGTACTCTGGAAACACCATATATTTT. This translates into CASSPSPQYSGNTIYF. The V call is TRBV7-8, the J call TRBJ1-3; D call uncertain. The CDR3 extends over 16 amino acids. The V and J ends lost 5 bases and 0 bases respectively, with 14 bases between them. The germline gives CDR1 SGHVS, CDR2 FQNEAQ.

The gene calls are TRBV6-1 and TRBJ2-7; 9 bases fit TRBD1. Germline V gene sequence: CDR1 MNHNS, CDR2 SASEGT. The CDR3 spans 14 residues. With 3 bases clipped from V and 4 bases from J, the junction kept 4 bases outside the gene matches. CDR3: CASSEGQGGYEQYF. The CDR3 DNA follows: TGTGCCAGCAGTGAGGGACAGGGAGGATACGAGCAGTACTTC.

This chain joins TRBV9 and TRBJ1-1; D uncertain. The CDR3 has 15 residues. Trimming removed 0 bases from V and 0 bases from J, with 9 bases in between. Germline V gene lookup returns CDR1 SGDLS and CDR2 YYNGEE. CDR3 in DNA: TGTGCCAGCAGCGTAGCAGGCTCCATGAACACTGAAGCTTTCTTT. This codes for CASSVAGSMNTEAFF.